The next 32 T cell receptor beta chains were all read from a single sample in a study of blood T cell repertoires in COVID-19. Generated by immunoSEQ multiplex PCR, the TCRdb table keeps only in-frame clones and is missing some. The data show a few hundred thousand clones, around nine tenths seen once. The sequenced sample consisted of peripheral blood. These receptors all stem from an older woman with acute or convalescent COVID-19.

The chain couples TRBV28 to TRBJ1-1; possibly TRBD1 for D (5 bases). Trimming took off 5 bases at V and 1 base at J, with 11 bases between the two ends. The CDR3 sequence is 14 residues long. CDR1 and CDR2 from the germline V gene are MDHEN and SYDVKM. The CDR3 DNA is TGTGCCAGCAGTCCGTACAGGCAGAACACTGAAGCTTTCTTT. It specifies CASSPYRQNTEAFF.

CDR3 bases: TGTGCCAGTAGTTTGGGGCAGGGGGCGGCAGATACGCAGTATTTT. It encodes CASSLGQGAADTQYF. The rearrangement uses TRBV19 and TRBJ2-3, with TRBD1 matching over 8 bases. CDR3 length: 15 residues. Germline CDR1 LNHDA, CDR2 SQIVND (reference sequence). Trimming removed 5 bases from V and 4 bases from J; junction bases left unmatched: 8.

The sample holds one count of this clone. This chain links TRBV18 with TRBJ2-7; possibly TRBD1 for D (5 bases). V shed 1 base and J shed 1 base, with 11 bases lying between them. CDR3 length equals 15 residues. Germline values: CDR1 KGHSH, CDR2 LQKENI. The chain's CDR3 is CASSPRAGLSYEQYF. The CDR3, as DNA: TGTGCCAGCTCACCACGGGCAGGGTTATCCTACGAGCAGTACTTC.

This chain joins TRBV6-5 and TRBJ1-1, with 10 nucleotides matching TRBD1. The CDR3 runs 13 residues. J lost 11 bases, V lost 0 bases, and 3 bases had no gene match. In germline, CDR1 is MNHEY, CDR2 SVGAGI. For the CDR3, the DNA is TGTGCCAGCAGTTACTCGGGACAGGGGAGGGCTTTCTTT. Protein: CASSYSGQGRAFF.

The V and J genes are TRBV6-2 or TRBV6-3 and TRBJ2-7, with TRBD2 matching 10 bases. The CDR3 is 14 residues long. The germline V gene encodes CDR1 MNHEY and CDR2 SVGEGT. V was clipped by 6 bases and J by 1 base; unmatched bases: 3. This chain's CDR3 is CASSLAGASYEQYF. In DNA, the CDR3 is TGTGCCAGCAGCCTAGCGGGGGCGTCCTACGAGCAGTACTTC.

This clone was detected only a few times. The chain carries TRBV6-1 and TRBJ2-7; the D gene is possibly TRBD1 (6 bases). With 2 bases removed from V and 4 bases from J, the gap between germline ends came to 15 bases. The CDR3 is made up of 15 amino acids. CDR1 is MNHNS, CDR2 SASEGT, per germline. In nucleotides, the CDR3 is TGTGCCAGCAGTGAATGGGAACAGGGTGTATACGAGCAGTACTTC. Translating it yields CASSEWEQGVYEQYF.

This chain joins TRBV2 and TRBJ1-5; a possible D gene is TRBD1 (5 bases). CDR3 length: 15 residues. V lost 3 bases to trimming and J lost 1 base, with 10 bases between them. CDR1 SNHLY and CDR2 FYNNEI come from the germline V gene. The chain's CDR3 is CASSEGGLSNQPQHF. As DNA, the CDR3 is TGTGCCAGCAGTGAGGGGGGATTAAGCAATCAGCCCCAGCATTTT.

This rearrangement joins TRBV28 to TRBJ2-1; 9 bases are a match to TRBD2. Germline-derived CDR1 and CDR2 are MDHEN and SYDVKM. V gave up 2 bases and J gave up 2 bases; unmatched junction bases: 1. The CDR3 loop spans 15 amino acids. CDR3 DNA: TGTGCCAGCAGTTTACGCGGGGGGGCCTACAATGAGCAGTTCTTC. It codes for CASSLRGGAYNEQFF. Full variable domain (missing parts from reference TRBV28 and TRBJ2-1): DVKVTQSSRYLVKRTGEKVFLECVQDMDHENMFWYRQDPGLGLRLIYFSYDVKMKEKGDIPEGYSVSREKKERFSLILESASTNQTSMYLCASSLRGGAYNEQFFGPGTRLTVL.

This clone was seen a few times. The chain has TRBV6-2 or TRBV6-3 and TRBJ1-1, with TRBD1 matching over 7 bases. The CDR3 has 14 amino acids. The germline CDR1 and CDR2 sequences are MNHEY and SVGEGT. With V trimmed by 6 bases and J by 9 bases, 13 bases remained unmatched. The CDR3 sequence: CASSASGGNLKAFF. DNA for the CDR3: TGTGCCAGCAGCGCCTCAGGGGGGAACTTGAAAGCTTTCTTT.

The chain links TRBV6-1 to TRBJ1-2; 8 nucleotides align to TRBD1. J lost 5 bases, V lost 3 bases, and 2 bases had no gene match. The CDR3 has 13 amino acids. From germline, CDR1 is MNHNS and CDR2 SASEGT. CDR3 sequence (DNA): TGTGCCAGCAGTGAGGGACAGGCGTATGGCTACACCTTC. Encoded protein: CASSEGQAYGYTF.

The chain uses TRBV4-3 and TRBJ2-1; TRBD2 matches 8 bases. The length of the CDR3 is 17 residues. The V gene end was trimmed by 0 bases and the J gene end by 9 bases; junction bases not matched to a gene: 13. Germline CDR1 reads LGHNA; CDR2 reads YSLEER. CDR3 protein: CASSQDRGRGGPGEQFF. The DNA of the CDR3 is TGCGCCAGCAGCCAAGATCGCGGACGGGGGGGCCCGGGTGAGCAGTTCTTC.

CDR3 sequence reads: CASKVFSGAFF. The CDR3 bases are TGTGCCAGCAAGGTGTTCTCGGGGGCTTTCTTT. The chain is built from TRBV2 and TRBJ1-1; D uncertain. The germline gives CDR1 SNHLY, CDR2 FYNNEI. The ends were cut back, 7 bases at V and 11 bases at J, with 14 bases in the middle. The CDR3 contains 11 residues. Together with reference TRBV2 and TRBJ1-1, the CDR3 gives the full variable domain: EPEVTQTPSHQVTQMGQEVILRCVPISNHLYFYWYRQILGQKVEFLVSFYNNEISEKSEIFDDQFSVERPDGSNFTLKIRSTKLEDSAMYFCASKVFSGAFFGQGTRLTVV.

The chain joins TRBV27 to TRBJ2-7; the match to TRBD1 covers 9 bases. Germline-derived CDR1 and CDR2 are MNHEY and SMNVEV (reference sequence). The J segment lost 6 bases and the V segment lost 2 bases, leaving 14 bases of the junction unmatched. The CDR3 has 17 residues. The chain's CDR3 is CASSLRFLSGTGSEQYF. CDR3 DNA sequence: TGTGCCAGCAGTTTACGTTTCCTCTCCGGGACAGGGAGCGAGCAGTACTTC.

This clone was seen only once. The rearrangement links TRBV6-5 to TRBJ1-2; 7 bases map to TRBD1. J was trimmed by 5 bases and V by 2 bases; bases with no gene match: 8. The CDR3 covers 15 residues. The germline CDR1 and CDR2 sequences are MNHEY and SVGAGI. CDR3 in DNA: TGTGCCAGCAGTTACGGGGGACAGAAGAGGTATGGCTACACCTTC. This sequence encodes CASSYGGQKRYGYTF.

The rearrangement links TRBV4-1 to TRBJ2-7, with TRBD1 identical over 9 bases. CDR1 and CDR2 from the germline V gene are MGHRA and YSYEKL. V gave up 5 bases and J gave up 3 bases; unmatched junction bases: 8. This CDR3 spans 15 amino acids. The CDR3 DNA follows: TGCGCCAGCAGCTACGGGACAGGGCTGCTCTACGAGCAGTACTTC. As protein: CASSYGTGLLYEQYF.

This chain links TRBV28 with TRBJ2-7; D perhaps matches TRBD2 (5 bases). In germline, CDR1 is MDHEN, CDR2 SYDVKM. CDR3 length: 14 residues. V shed 5 bases and J shed 7 bases, with 18 bases lying between them. CDR3 DNA: TGTGCCAGCAGTCCGACTGGGGAGAGCTGGGAGCAGTACTTC. This sequence encodes CASSPTGESWEQYF.

The chain uses TRBV28 and TRBJ2-3; no clear D. Looked up from germline, CDR1 is MDHEN and CDR2 is SYDVKM. The CDR3 has 12 amino acids. V shed 5 bases and J shed 4 bases, with 7 bases lying between them. The CDR3 spells CASSTVSDTQYF. The CDR3, as DNA: TGTGCCAGCAGTACGGTATCAGATACGCAGTATTTT.

This sequence joins TRBV6-2 or TRBV6-3 and TRBJ2-5; 7 positions match TRBD2. The CDR3 is made up of 16 amino acids. CDR1 is MNHEY and CDR2 is SVGEGT in the germline V gene. V dropped 0 bases and J dropped 5; count of bases not matched to a gene: 9. For the CDR3, the DNA is TGTGCCAGCAGTTACTCCCCAGGGCGGGGGTTTGAGACCCAGTACTTC. Protein: CASSYSPGRGFETQYF.

The V call is TRBV18, the J call TRBJ2-2, with D possibly being TRBD1 (6 bases). V was pared by 1 base and J by 6 bases, with 6 bases between. The CDR3 spans 13 residues. The germline V gene has CDR1 KGHSH and CDR2 LQKENI. Written as DNA, the CDR3 is TGTGCCAGCTCACCACAGGGGGCCGGGGAGCTGTTTTTT. Translation: CASSPQGAGELFF.

The chain has TRBV28 and TRBJ2-3; D is unresolved. The CDR3 runs to 11 residues. In germline, CDR1 is MDHEN, CDR2 SYDVKM. The V end was cut by 6 bases, the J end by 6 bases, with 7 bases between. The CDR3 reads CASRFLDTQYF. The CDR3 coding sequence is TGTGCCAGCAGATTCTTGGATACGCAGTATTTT.

The chain carries TRBV29-1 and TRBJ2-3; the match to TRBD2 covers 8 bases. J was trimmed by 4 bases and V by 2 bases; bases with no gene match: 8. The CDR3 is made up of 15 amino acids. CDR1 and CDR2 from the germline V gene are SQVTM and ANQGSEA. CDR3 residues: CSVEIASGFPDTQYF. For the CDR3, the DNA is TGCAGCGTTGAAATTGCTAGCGGGTTCCCAGATACGCAGTATTTT.

This chain joins TRBV6-5 and TRBJ1-5; 9 positions match TRBD1. Germline V gives CDR1 MNHEY, CDR2 SVGAGI. The CDR3 sequence is 13 residues long. Trimming cost V 11 bases and J 4 bases; bases outside gene matches: 6. This CDR3 is CACNGQGNQPQHF. CDR3 in DNA: TGTGCCTGCAATGGACAGGGGAATCAGCCCCAGCATTTT.

This sequence joins TRBV3-1 (or the pseudogene TRBV3-2) and TRBJ1-5; 7 bases fit TRBD1. Trimming took 0 bases from V and 6 from J; bases not matched to a gene: 5. Germline values: CDR1 LGHDT, CDR2 YNNKEL (reference sequence). The CDR3 is made up of 15 amino acids. CDR3 loop: CASSQDGAGGQPQHF. The CDR3 bases are TGTGCCAGCAGCCAAGATGGCGCAGGGGGTCAGCCCCAGCATTTT.

V gene TRBV19 combines with J gene TRBJ1-5; unclear D gene. V was pared by 7 bases and J by 6 bases, with 16 bases between. This CDR3 spans 14 amino acids. Germline CDR1 and CDR2: LNHDA and SQIVND (reference sequence). CDR3 loop: CASNRGRVGQPQHF. DNA for the CDR3: TGTGCCAGTAACCGCGGGAGGGTCGGTCAGCCCCAGCATTTT.

This clone was counted a single time. J is TRBJ2-5 and V is TRBV30, with 7 bases identical to TRBD1. Per germline, CDR1 GTSNPN and CDR2 SVGIG (reference sequence). V dropped 2 bases and J dropped 0; count of bases not matched to a gene: 12. The CDR3 sequence is 17 residues long. In nucleotides, the CDR3 is TGTGCCTGGAGTTCTTCACAGGGGAGAAGGGACCAAGAGACCCAGTACTTC. It specifies CAWSSSQGRRDQETQYF.

The chain joins TRBV3-1 (or the pseudogene TRBV3-2) to TRBJ2-3; 11 nucleotides align to TRBD2. The germline CDR1 and CDR2 sequences are LGHDT and YNNKEL (reference sequence). This CDR3 comprises 16 residues. J lost 4 bases, V lost 4 bases, and 7 bases had no gene match. For the CDR3, the DNA is TGTGCCAGCAGCCCCGTTAGCGGGGGGGCTTCAGATACGCAGTATTTT. Its protein product is CASSPVSGGASDTQYF.

The chain recombines TRBV7-9 with TRBJ1-2; TRBD1 matches 10 bases. CDR1 SEHNR and CDR2 FQNEAQ come from the germline V gene (reference sequence). This CDR3 contains 15 residues. The ends lost 6 bases at V and 2 bases at J; junction bases unmatched: 6. CDR3 nucleotides: TGTGCCAGCAGAGCCGGGACAGGGGCAAACTATGGCTACACCTTC. Encoded protein: CASRAGTGANYGYTF.

This chain links TRBV4-2 with TRBJ1-1; no clear D. From germline, CDR1 is LGHNA and CDR2 YNFKEQ. The CDR3 loop spans 13 amino acids. Trimming removed 1 base from V and 5 bases from J, with 8 bases in between. CDR3 sequence (DNA): TGTGCCAGCAGCCAAGTCCGGGGAACTGAAGCTTTCTTT. It codes for CASSQVRGTEAFF.

The rearrangement joins TRBV7-3 to TRBJ2-6; D may be TRBD2 (5 bases). The CDR3 sequence is 15 residues long. V was cut by 5 bases and J by 1 base, with 9 bases left in between. Germline assignment: CDR1 SGHTA and CDR2 FQGTGA. The CDR3 nucleotides read TGTGCCAGCAGCGCCCGGGGTTCTGGGGCCAACGTCCTGACTTTC. Protein: CASSARGSGANVLTF. The variable domain in full, completed from reference TRBV7-3 and TRBJ2-6, reads GAGVSQTPSNKVTEKGKYVELRCDPISGHTALYWYRQSLGQGPEFLIYFQGTGAADDSGLPNDRFFAVRPEGSVSTLKIQRTERGDSAVYLCASSARGSGANVLTFGAGSRLTVL.

The chain is built from TRBV27 and TRBJ1-4, with TRBD1 matching 7 bases. CDR3 length: 16 residues. V was pared by 6 bases and J by 0 bases, with 7 bases of the junction left unmatched. Germline values: CDR1 MNHEY, CDR2 SMNVEV (reference sequence). CDR3 loop: CASSSLGTATNEKLFF. Written as DNA, the CDR3 is TGTGCCAGCAGCTCCTTAGGGACAGCAACTAATGAAAAACTGTTTTTT.

On this clone: Within the sample, other DNA sequences also encode this same CDR3. The rearrangement joins TRBV9 to TRBJ2-3, with D possibly matching TRBD2 (5 bases). V lost 2 bases and J 0 bases, leaving 10 bases between the germline ends. CDR3 length: 15 amino acids. The V gene's germline CDR1 is SGDLS and CDR2 YYNGEE. The CDR3 protein is CASSVLAASTDTQYF. Written as DNA, the CDR3 is TGTGCCAGCAGCGTTCTAGCAGCTAGCACAGATACGCAGTATTTT.

The chain couples TRBV7-9 to TRBJ2-5; 12 bases line up with TRBD1. CDR3 size: 15 residues. With 8 bases clipped from V and 6 bases from J, the junction kept 10 bases outside the gene matches. In germline, CDR1 is SEHNR, CDR2 FQNEAQ (reference sequence). CDR3 bases: TGTGCCAGCCGTTCCGGGACAGGGGGCGCCCAGACCCAGTACTTC. Translation gives CASRSGTGGAQTQYF.